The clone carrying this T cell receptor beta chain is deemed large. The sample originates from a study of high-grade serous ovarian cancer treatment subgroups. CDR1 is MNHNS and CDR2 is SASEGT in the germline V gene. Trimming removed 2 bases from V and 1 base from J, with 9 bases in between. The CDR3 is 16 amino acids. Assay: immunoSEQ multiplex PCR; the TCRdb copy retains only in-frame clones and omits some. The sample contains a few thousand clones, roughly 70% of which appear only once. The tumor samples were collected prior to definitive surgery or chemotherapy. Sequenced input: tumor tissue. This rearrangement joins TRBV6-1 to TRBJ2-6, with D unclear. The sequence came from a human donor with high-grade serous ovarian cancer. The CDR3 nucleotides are TGTGCCAGCAGTGAACGGCCACAATCTGGGGCCAACGTCCTGACTTTC. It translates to CASSERPQSGANVLTF.